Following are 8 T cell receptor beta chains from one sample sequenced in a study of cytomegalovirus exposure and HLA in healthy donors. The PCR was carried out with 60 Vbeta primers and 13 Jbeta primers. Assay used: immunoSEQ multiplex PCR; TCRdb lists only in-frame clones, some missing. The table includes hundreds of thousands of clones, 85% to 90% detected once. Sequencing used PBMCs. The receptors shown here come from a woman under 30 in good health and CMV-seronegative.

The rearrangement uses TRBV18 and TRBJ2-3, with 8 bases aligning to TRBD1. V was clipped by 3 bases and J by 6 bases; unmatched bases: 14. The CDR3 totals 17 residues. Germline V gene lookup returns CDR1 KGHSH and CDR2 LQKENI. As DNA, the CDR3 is TGTGCCAGCTCACCGCTATATGGGGCAGGGGGCGCGGATACGCAGTATTTT. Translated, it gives CASSPLYGAGGADTQYF. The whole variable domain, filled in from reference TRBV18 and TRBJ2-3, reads NAGVMQNPRHLVRRRGQEARLRCSPMKGHSHVYWYRQLPEEGLKFMVYLQKENIIDESGMPKERFSAEFPKEGPSILRIQQVVRGDSAAYFCASSPLYGAGGADTQYFGPGTRLTVL.

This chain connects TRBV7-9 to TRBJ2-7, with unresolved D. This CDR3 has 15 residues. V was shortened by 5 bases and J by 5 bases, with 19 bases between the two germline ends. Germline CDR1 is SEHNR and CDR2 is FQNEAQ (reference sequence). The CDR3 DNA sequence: TGTGCCAGCAGCCCAGTTTTTAGCCTGGCCGACGAGCAGTACTTC. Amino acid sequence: CASSPVFSLADEQYF.

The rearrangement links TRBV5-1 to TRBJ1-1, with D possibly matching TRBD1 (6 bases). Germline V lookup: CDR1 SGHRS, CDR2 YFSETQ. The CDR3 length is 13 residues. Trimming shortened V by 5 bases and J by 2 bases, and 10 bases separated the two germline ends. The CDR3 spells CASSRDINTEAFF. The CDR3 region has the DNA TGCGCCAGCAGTCGGGACATCAACACTGAAGCTTTCTTT.

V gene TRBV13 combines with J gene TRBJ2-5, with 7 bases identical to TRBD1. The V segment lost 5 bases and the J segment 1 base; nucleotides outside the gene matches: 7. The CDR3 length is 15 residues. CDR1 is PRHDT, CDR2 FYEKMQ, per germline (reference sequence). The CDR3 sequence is CASSPPGTVQETQYF. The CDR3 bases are TGTGCCAGCAGCCCCCCCGGGACAGTCCAAGAGACCCAGTACTTC.

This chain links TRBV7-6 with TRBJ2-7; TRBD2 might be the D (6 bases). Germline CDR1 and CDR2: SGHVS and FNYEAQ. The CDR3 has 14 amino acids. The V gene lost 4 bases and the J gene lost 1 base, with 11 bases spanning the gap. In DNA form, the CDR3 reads TGTGCCAGCAGCTCCCCGGGGGAGTCCTACGAGCAGTACTTC. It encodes CASSSPGESYEQYF.

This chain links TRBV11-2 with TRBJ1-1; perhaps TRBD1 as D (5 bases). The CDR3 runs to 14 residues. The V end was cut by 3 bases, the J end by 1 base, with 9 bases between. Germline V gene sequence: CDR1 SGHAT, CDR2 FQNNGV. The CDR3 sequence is CASSLQGKNTEAFF. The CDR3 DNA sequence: TGTGCCAGCAGCTTGCAGGGAAAGAACACTGAAGCTTTCTTT.

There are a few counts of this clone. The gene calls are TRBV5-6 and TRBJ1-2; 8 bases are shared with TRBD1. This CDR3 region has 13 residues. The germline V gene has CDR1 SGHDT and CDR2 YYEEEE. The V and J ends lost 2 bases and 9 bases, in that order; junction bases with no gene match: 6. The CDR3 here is CASSLIGQGSYTF. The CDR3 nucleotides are TGTGCCAGCAGCTTAATAGGACAGGGAAGCTACACCTTC. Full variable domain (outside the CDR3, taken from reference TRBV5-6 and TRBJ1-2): DAGVTQSPTHLIKTRGQQVTLRCSPKSGHDTVSWYQQALGQGPQFIFQYYEEEERQRGNFPDRFSGHQFPNYSSELNVNALLLGDSALYLCASSLIGQGSYTFGSGTRLTVV.

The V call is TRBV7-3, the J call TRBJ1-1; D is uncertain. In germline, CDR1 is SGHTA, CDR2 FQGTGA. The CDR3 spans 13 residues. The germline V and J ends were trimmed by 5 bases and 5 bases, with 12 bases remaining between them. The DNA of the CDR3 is TGTGCCAGCAGCCTATTGTTGGAGACTGAAGCTTTCTTT. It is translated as CASSLLLETEAFF.